This TCR beta chain stems from a study of blood T cell repertoires in COVID-19. Study-wide background: Whether acute or convalescent, the COVID-19 samples came from the United States, Italy and Spain.

Participants reported their clinical history, and cohort assignment relied on those reports. Recovery among Cohort 3 donors was established by two negative PCRs, clearance, or symptom resolution. Some clones are missing from TCRdb's copy, which holds only in-frame ones; the method was immunoSEQ multiplex PCR. The profile covers some 390,000 clones, with 80% to 90% appearing a single time and roughly 1.1% taken by the ten largest. This TCR came from a man aged 25-45 years who had recovered from COVID-19. The specimen sequenced was PBMCs or T cells enriched from blood (not recorded which).

CDR3 DNA: TGTGCCAGTAGTATGACAGGGGACACTGAAGCTTTCTTT. Amino acids: CASSMTGDTEAFF. The rearrangement joins TRBV19 to TRBJ1-1; TRBD1 aligns across 8 bases. Germline V CDR1 and CDR2: LNHDA, SQIVND (reference sequence). The CDR3 consists of 13 residues. With V trimmed by 3 bases and J by 3 bases, 0 bases remained unmatched.